This TCR beta chain was sequenced in a study of blood T cell repertoires in COVID-19. Study-level information: COVID-19 samples, acute and convalescent, were from the United States, Italy and Spain. The cDNA or gDNA used as material had been derived from T cells, B-cell-depleted T cells, or PBMCs.

Per the study methods: Amplification from reference gene primers served as the basis for estimated nucleated cell counts. The assay was immunoSEQ multiplex PCR, and TCRdb's table has in-frame clones only and misses some. The D gene and trimming were derived from the DNA, and the V and J assignments and clone size from that table. The sample carries some 320,000 clones, 70% to 90% recorded once. V was shortened by 1 base and J by 2 bases, with 9 bases between the two germline ends. The CDR3 length is 13 residues. Per germline, CDR1 GTSNPN and CDR2 SVGIG (reference sequence). The sequencing input was peripheral blood. This TCR came from a human donor in a cohort sampled during active COVID-19. This chain connects TRBV30 to TRBJ2-7; maybe TRBD1 (6 bases). The DNA for the CDR3 is TGTGCCTGGAGTGACAGGGCACCCTACGAGCAGTACTTC. Protein sequence: CAWSDRAPYEQYF.